This entry lists 3 T cell receptor beta chains sequenced from one sample in a study of cytomegalovirus exposure and HLA in healthy donors. With 60 Vbeta and 13 Jbeta primers, the PCR was carried out. Sequenced by immunoSEQ multiplex PCR; TCRdb stores in-frame clones only, minus some. This table has roughly 180,000 clones, about 77% appearing once. Material for sequencing was PBMCs. These receptors originate from a woman aged 25 to 39 in good health and CMV-seropositive.

The V call is TRBV19, the J call TRBJ1-5; D possibly corresponds to TRBD1 (5 bases). V lost 6 bases and J lost 2, with 8 bases in between. This CDR3 is built from 13 residues. In germline, CDR1 is LNHDA, CDR2 SQIVND (reference sequence). CDR3 DNA sequence: TGTGCCAGTAGACCACAGGGCAATCAGCCCCAGCATTTT. The encoded protein is CASRPQGNQPQHF. The whole variable domain, remainder taken from reference TRBV19 and TRBJ1-5, is DGGITQSPKYLFRKEGQNVTLSCEQNLNHDAMYWYRQDPGQGLRLIYYSQIVNDFQKGDIAEGYSVSREKKESFPLTVTSAQKNPTAFYLCASRPQGNQPQHFGDGTRLSIL.

The gene calls are TRBV5-1 and TRBJ2-1; D might be TRBD1 (5 bases). Trimming stripped 4 bases from V and 15 bases from J, with 20 bases between. This CDR3 is 13 amino acids long. CDR1 is SGHRS, CDR2 YFSETQ, per germline. CDR3 loop: CASSPAGNRWPFF. The CDR3 nucleotides are TGCGCCAGCAGCCCGGCAGGGAACCGCTGGCCGTTCTTC.

J is TRBJ2-3 and V is TRBV7-2; 7 positions match TRBD2. The CDR3 sequence is 16 residues long. Germline V gives CDR1 SGHTA, CDR2 FQGNSA. With 3 bases clipped from V and 0 bases from J, the junction kept 6 bases outside the gene matches. CDR3 protein: CASSLGGLTSTDTQYF. CDR3 sequence (DNA): TGTGCCAGCAGCTTGGGGGGACTAACTAGCACAGATACGCAGTATTTT.